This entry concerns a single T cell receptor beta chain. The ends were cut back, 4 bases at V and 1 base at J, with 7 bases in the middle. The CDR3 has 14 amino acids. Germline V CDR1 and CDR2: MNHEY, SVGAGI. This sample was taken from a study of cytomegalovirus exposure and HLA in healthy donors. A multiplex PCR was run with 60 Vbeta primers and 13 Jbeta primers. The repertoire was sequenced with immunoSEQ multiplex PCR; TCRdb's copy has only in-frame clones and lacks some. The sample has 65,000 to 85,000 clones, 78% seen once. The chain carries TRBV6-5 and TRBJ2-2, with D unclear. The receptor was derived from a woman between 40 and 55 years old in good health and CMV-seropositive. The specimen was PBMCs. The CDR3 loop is CASSFFRNTGELFF. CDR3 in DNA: TGTGCCAGCAGTTTCTTCCGGAACACCGGGGAGCTGTTTTTT.